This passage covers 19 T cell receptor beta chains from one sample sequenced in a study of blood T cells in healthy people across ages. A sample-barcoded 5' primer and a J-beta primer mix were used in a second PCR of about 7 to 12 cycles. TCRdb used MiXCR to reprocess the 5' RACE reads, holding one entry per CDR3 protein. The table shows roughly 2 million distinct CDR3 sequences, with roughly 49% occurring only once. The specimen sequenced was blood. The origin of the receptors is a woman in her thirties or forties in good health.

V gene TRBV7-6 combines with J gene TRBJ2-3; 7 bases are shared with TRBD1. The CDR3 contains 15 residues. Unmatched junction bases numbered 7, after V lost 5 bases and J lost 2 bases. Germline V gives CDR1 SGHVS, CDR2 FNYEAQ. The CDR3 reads CASSPTGANTDTQYF. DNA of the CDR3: TGTGCCAGCAGCCCTACAGGGGCGAACACAGATACGCAGTATTTT.

The CDR3 bases are TGTGCCAGCAGTTTAGCCTCGGGTCTGAGCTCTGGGGCCAACGTCCTGACTTTC. Protein sequence: CASSLASGLSSGANVLTF. The chain couples TRBV12-3 or TRBV12-4 to TRBJ2-6; the D is unclear. V was shortened by 0 bases and J by 0 bases, with 12 bases between the two germline ends. This CDR3 comprises 18 residues.

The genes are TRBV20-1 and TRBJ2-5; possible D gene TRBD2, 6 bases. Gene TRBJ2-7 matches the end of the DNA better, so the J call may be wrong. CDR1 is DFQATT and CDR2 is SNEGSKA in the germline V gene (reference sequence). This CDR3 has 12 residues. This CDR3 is CSASGRIGEQYF. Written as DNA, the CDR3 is TGCAGTGCTAGCGGGAGAATCGGCGAGCAGTACTTC.

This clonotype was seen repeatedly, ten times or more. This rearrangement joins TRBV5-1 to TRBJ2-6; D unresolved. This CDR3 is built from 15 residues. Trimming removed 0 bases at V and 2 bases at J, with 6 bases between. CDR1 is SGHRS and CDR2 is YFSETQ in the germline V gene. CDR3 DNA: TGCGCCAGCAGCTTGGAAGGTGCTGGGGCCAACGTCCTGACTTTC. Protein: CASSLEGAGANVLTF. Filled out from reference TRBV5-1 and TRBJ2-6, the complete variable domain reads KAGVTQTPRYLIKTRGQQVTLSCSPISGHRSVSWYQQTPGQGLQFLFEYFSETQRNKGNFPGRFSGRQFSNSRSEMNVSTLELGDSALYLCASSLEGAGANVLTFGAGSRLTVL.

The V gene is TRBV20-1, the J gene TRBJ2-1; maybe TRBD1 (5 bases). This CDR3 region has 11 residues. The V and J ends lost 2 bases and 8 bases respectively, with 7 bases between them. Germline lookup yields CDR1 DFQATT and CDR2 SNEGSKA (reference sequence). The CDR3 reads CSARWGDEQFF. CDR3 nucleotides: TGCAGTGCTAGATGGGGCGATGAGCAGTTCTTC.

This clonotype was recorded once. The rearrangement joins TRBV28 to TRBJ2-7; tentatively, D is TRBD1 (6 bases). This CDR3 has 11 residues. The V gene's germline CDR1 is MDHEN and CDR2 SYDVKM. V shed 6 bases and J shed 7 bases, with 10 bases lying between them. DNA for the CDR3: TGTGCCAGCAGGAGGGGGAAGGAGCAGTACTTC. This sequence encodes CASRRGKEQYF.

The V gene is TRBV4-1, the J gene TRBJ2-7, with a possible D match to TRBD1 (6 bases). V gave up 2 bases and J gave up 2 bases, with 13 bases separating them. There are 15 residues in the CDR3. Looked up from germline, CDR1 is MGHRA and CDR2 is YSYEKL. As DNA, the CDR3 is TGCGCCAGCAGCCAAAGCCTAACAGGGACCTACGAGCAGTACTTC. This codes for CASSQSLTGTYEQYF.

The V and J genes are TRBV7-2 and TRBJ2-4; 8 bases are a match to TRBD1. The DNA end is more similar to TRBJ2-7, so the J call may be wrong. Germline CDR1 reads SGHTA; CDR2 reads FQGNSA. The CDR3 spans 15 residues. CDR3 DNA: TGTGCCAGCAGCCCCCGGACAGGGAGCGACAACGAGCAGTACTTC. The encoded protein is CASSPRTGSDNEQYF.

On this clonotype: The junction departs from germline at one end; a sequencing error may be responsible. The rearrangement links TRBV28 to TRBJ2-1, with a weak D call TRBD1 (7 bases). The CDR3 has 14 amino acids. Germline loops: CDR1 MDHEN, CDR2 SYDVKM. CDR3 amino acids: CVSSSGGPGNEQFF. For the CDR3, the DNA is TGTGTCAGCAGTTCAGGGGGGCCGGGGAATGAGCAGTTCTTC. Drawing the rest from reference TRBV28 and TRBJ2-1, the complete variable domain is DVKVTQSSRYLVKRTGEKVFLECVQDMDHENMFWYRQDPGLGLRLIYFSYDVKMKEKGDIPEGYSVSREKKERFSLILESASTNQTSMYLCVSSSGGPGNEQFFGPGTRLTVL.

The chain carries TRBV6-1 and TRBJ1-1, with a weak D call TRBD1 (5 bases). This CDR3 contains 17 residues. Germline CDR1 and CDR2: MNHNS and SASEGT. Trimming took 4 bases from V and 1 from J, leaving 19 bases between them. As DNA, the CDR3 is TGTGCCAGCAGTGCCGTGATCTTCAGGGTGGAGAACACTGAAGCTTTCTTT. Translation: CASSAVIFRVENTEAFF.

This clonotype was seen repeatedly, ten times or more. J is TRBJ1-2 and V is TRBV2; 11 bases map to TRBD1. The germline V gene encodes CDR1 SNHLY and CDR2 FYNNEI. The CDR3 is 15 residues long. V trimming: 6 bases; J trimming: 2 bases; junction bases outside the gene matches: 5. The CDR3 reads CASSARTGGNYGYTF. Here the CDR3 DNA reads TGTGCCAGCAGCGCCCGGACAGGGGGCAACTATGGCTACACCTTC.

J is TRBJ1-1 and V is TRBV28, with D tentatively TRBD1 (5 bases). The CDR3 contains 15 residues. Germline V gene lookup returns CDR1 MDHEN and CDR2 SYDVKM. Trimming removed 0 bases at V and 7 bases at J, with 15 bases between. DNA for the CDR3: TGTGCCAGCAGTTTATGGGGACGGGCCGTAGGTGAAGCTTTCTTT. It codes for CASSLWGRAVGEAFF. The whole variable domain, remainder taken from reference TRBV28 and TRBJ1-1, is DVKVTQSSRYLVKRTGEKVFLECVQDMDHENMFWYRQDPGLGLRLIYFSYDVKMKEKGDIPEGYSVSREKKERFSLILESASTNQTSMYLCASSLWGRAVGEAFFGQGTRLTVV.

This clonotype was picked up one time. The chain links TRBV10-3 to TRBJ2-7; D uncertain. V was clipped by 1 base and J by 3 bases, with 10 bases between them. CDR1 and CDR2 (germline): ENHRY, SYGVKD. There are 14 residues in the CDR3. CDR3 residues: CAISECFSNYEQYF. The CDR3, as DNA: TGTGCCATCAGTGAGTGTTTCAGTAACTACGAGCAGTACTTC.

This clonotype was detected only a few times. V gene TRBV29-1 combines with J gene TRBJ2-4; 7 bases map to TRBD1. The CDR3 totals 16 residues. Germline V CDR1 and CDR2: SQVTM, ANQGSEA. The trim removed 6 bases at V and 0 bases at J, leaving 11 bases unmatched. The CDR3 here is CSVDPGQRLAKNIQYF. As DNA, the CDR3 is TGCAGCGTAGATCCGGGACAGCGTCTAGCCAAAAACATTCAGTACTTC.

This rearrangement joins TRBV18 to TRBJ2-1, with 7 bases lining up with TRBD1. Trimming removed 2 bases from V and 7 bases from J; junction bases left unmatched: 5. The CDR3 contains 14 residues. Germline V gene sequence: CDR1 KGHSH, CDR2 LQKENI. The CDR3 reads CASSPVTGPNEQFF. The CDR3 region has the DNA TGTGCCAGCTCACCAGTGACAGGGCCGAATGAGCAGTTCTTC.

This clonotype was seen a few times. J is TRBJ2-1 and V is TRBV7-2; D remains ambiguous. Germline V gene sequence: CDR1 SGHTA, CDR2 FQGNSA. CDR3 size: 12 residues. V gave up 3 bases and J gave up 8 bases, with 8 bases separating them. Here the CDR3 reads CASSFGFYEQFF. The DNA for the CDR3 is TGTGCCAGCAGCTTCGGGTTTTATGAGCAGTTCTTC.

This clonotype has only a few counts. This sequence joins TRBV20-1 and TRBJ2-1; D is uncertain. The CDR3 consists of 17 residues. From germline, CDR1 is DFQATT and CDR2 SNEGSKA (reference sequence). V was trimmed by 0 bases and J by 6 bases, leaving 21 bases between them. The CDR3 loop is CSARDSGPSGFTNEQFF. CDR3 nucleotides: TGCAGTGCTAGAGATTCCGGGCCCTCCGGTTTCACCAATGAGCAGTTCTTC.

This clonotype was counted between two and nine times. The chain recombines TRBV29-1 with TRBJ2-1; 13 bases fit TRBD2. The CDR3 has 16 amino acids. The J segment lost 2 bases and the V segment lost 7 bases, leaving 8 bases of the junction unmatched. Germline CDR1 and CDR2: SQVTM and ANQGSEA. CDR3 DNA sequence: TGCAGCGCGAAAAGAGGACTAGCGGGGGCCTACAATGAGCAGTTCTTC. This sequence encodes CSAKRGLAGAYNEQFF.

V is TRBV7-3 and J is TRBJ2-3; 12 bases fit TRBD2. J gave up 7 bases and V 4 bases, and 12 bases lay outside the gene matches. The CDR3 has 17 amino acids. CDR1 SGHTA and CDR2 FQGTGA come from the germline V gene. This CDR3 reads CASSSRRTSGEYNTQYF. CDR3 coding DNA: TGTGCCAGCAGCTCTCGGCGGACTAGCGGGGAGTACAATACGCAGTATTTT.